The T cell receptor beta chain described here comes from a study of blood T cell repertoires in COVID-19. The wider study: COVID-19 samples, acute and convalescent, were from the United States, Italy and Spain. Nucleic acid was either cDNA or gDNA, and it came from T cells, B-cell-depleted T cells, or PBMCs.

The CDR3 contains 14 residues. Trimming stripped 2 bases from V and 2 bases from J, with 9 bases between. Germline values: CDR1 SGDLS, CDR2 YYNGEE. TCRdb's copy holds only in-frame clones and misses some; the assay was immunoSEQ multiplex PCR. The sample carries under 65,000 clones, roughly 87% recorded once. The chain is built from TRBV9 and TRBJ2-3; D uncertain. The TCR was taken from an elderly man in a cohort sampled during active COVID-19. Specimen: peripheral blood. For the CDR3, the DNA is TGTGCCAGCAGCGTTTTACAGTTCACAGATACGCAGTATTTT. It encodes CASSVLQFTDTQYF.